A single sample is the source of the 10 T cell receptor beta chains below, sequenced in a study of T-cell reconstitution after alpha-beta-depleted transplantation in children. The library targeted TCRbeta and was prepared with unique molecular identifiers. One entry per CDR3 protein results from TCRdb running MiXCR on the PCR reads. The sample carries about 830,000 distinct CDR3 sequences, 16% recorded once. The sequences come from PBMCs, mostly from graft donor cells, collected 360 days after TCRalphabeta/CD19-depleted stem cell transplant. The receptor set was obtained from a male patient aged 10 to 17 who had a stem cell transplant for acute lymphoblastic leukemia, so the T cells may come from the graft donor.

This clonotype was observed a few times. The chain joins TRBV10-1 to TRBJ2-1; 8 positions match TRBD2. CDR1 and CDR2 from the germline V gene are WNHNN and SYGVQD (reference sequence). This CDR3 is built from 13 residues. V was clipped by 5 bases and J by 9 bases; unmatched bases: 6. The CDR3 spells CASSSGGGGEQFF. DNA for the CDR3: TGCGCCAGCAGTTCGGGAGGGGGTGGTGAGCAGTTCTTC.

Note on this clonotype: This may arise from a read error, as a much more abundant clone is one base away. V usage is TRBV11-2 and J usage is TRBJ2-7, with D tentatively TRBD1 (5 bases). V lost 3 bases, J lost 0 bases, and 9 bases lay in between. Germline loops: CDR1 SGHAT, CDR2 FQNNGV. The CDR3 totals 14 residues. The CDR3 reads CASSFEDSSYEQYF. CDR3 bases: TGTGCCAGCAGCTTTGAAGACAGCTCCTACGAGCAGTACTTC. The whole variable domain, remainder taken from reference TRBV11-2 and TRBJ2-7, is EAGVAQSPRYKIIEKRQSVAFWCNPISGHATLYWYQQILGQGPKLLIQFQNNGVVDDSQLPKDRFSAERLKGVDSTLKIQPAKLEDSAVYLCASSFEDSSYEQYFGPGTRLTVT.

The sample holds a few counts of this clonotype. The chain recombines TRBV7-3 with TRBJ2-2, with TRBD1 as a possible D gene (6 bases). From germline, CDR1 is SGHTA and CDR2 FQGTGA. Trimming removed 5 bases at V and 1 base at J, with 8 bases between. This CDR3 has 14 residues. The CDR3 loop is CASSRTVNTGELFF. The DNA of the CDR3 is TGTGCCAGCAGCCGGACAGTGAACACCGGGGAGCTGTTTTTT.

The chain couples TRBV7-2 to TRBJ1-2; D ambiguous. CDR1 and CDR2 (germline): SGHTA, FQGNSA. The CDR3 has 15 residues. Trimming stripped 2 bases from V and 4 bases from J, with 14 bases between. CDR3 amino acids: CASSLTMRVVYGYTF. The CDR3 bases are TGTGCCAGCAGCTTAACCATGCGTGTCGTCTATGGCTACACCTTC. Combining the CDR3 with reference TRBV7-2 and TRBJ1-2 gives the whole variable domain GAGVSQSPSNKVTEKGKDVELRCDPISGHTALYWYRQSLGQGLEFLIYFQGNSAPDKSGLPSDRFSAERTGGSVSTLTIQRTQQEDSAVYLCASSLTMRVVYGYTFGSGTRLTVV.

This clonotype was detected many times. This rearrangement joins TRBV20-1 to TRBJ2-7; D unresolved. The V gene lost 0 bases and the J gene lost 2 bases, with 14 bases spanning the gap. This CDR3 is built from 15 residues. Germline assignment: CDR1 DFQATT and CDR2 SNEGSKA (reference sequence). CDR3 region: CSARDRQVVPYEQYF. CDR3 in DNA: TGCAGTGCTAGAGATCGGCAGGTTGTGCCCTACGAGCAGTACTTC.

This clonotype was counted only a few times. CDR3 loop: CASSLTSGSDEQYF. For the CDR3, the DNA is TGTGCCAGCAGCTTGACTAGCGGGTCCGACGAGCAGTACTTC. V gene TRBV7-9 combines with J gene TRBJ2-7; 10 bases are a match to TRBD2. Looked up from germline, CDR1 is SEHNR and CDR2 is FQNEAQ (reference sequence). This CDR3 has 14 residues. Losses at the gene ends were 3 bases for V and 5 bases for J; bases not matched to a gene: 4.

In this sample, this clonotype turned up a few times. The chain has TRBV7-6 and TRBJ1-3; D remains unclear. Germline V lookup: CDR1 SGHVS, CDR2 FNYEAQ. The CDR3 is 12 residues long. Trimming removed 3 bases from V and 4 bases from J, with 4 bases in between. The CDR3 region is CASSLWGNTIYF. DNA for the CDR3: TGTGCCAGCAGCTTGTGGGGAAACACCATATATTTT.

There are a few counts of this clonotype. The V gene is TRBV20-1, the J gene TRBJ2-1; 10 bases are shared with TRBD2. The V and J ends lost 2 bases and 7 bases, in that order; junction bases with no gene match: 14. Germline V lookup: CDR1 DFQATT, CDR2 SNEGSKA (reference sequence). The CDR3 extends over 17 amino acids. The CDR3 bases are TGCAGTGCTAGAAGGTTAGCGGGAGGCCGGAAAACTAATGAGCAGTTCTTC. Its translation: CSARRLAGGRKTNEQFF.

This clonotype came up a few times. The chain couples TRBV5-1 to TRBJ2-2; 11 bases align to TRBD2. The CDR3 spans 18 residues. Germline trimming cut 6 bases from V and 1 base from J; bases unmatched to any gene: 11. Germline loops: CDR1 SGHRS, CDR2 YFSETQ. The CDR3 DNA is TGCGCCAGCAACCTCGGACTAGCGGGTTTCCTGAACACCGGGGAGCTGTTTTTT. Protein product: CASNLGLAGFLNTGELFF.

Only a few counts were recorded for this clonotype. The chain joins TRBV4-1 to TRBJ2-1; TRBD2 aligns across 7 bases. Germline trimming cut 0 bases from V and 0 bases from J; bases unmatched to any gene: 14. The CDR3 loop spans 20 amino acids. From germline, CDR1 is MGHRA and CDR2 YSYEKL. The CDR3: CASSQEWDYPEALSYNEQFF. The CDR3 bases are TGCGCCAGCAGCCAAGAATGGGACTACCCGGAGGCCCTCTCCTACAATGAGCAGTTCTTC.